Shown below are 11 T cell receptor beta chains from a single sample sequenced in a study of control samples from healthy donors and cancer patients. TCRdb's table, derived via immunoSEQ multiplex PCR, lists solely in-frame clones and lacks some. The data show 90,000 to 100,000 clones, 90% seen once. Material: blood. The origin of the receptors is a woman under 30 in good health.

The CDR3 DNA reads as TGTGCCAGTAGTATTGGACTCGTTAACCTACTAGCCAAAAACATTCAGTACTTC. It translates to CASSIGLVNLLAKNIQYF. The chain recombines TRBV19 with TRBJ2-4; D is perhaps TRBD2 (5 bases). This CDR3 has 18 amino acids. Trimming cost V 3 bases and J 0 bases, with 18 bases left between them. Germline V CDR1 and CDR2: LNHDA, SQIVND (reference sequence).

The chain joins TRBV6-1 to TRBJ1-6; D is undetermined. Germline loops: CDR1 MNHNS, CDR2 SASEGT. The CDR3 spans 15 residues. The V end was cut by 2 bases, the J end by 5 bases, with 10 bases between. CDR3 residues: CASSERPGDNSPLHF. The DNA of the CDR3 is TGTGCCAGCAGTGAACGACCAGGTGATAATTCACCCCTCCACTTT.

The chain uses TRBV3-1 (or the pseudogene TRBV3-2) and TRBJ2-5; 7 positions agree with TRBD2. CDR1 LGHDT and CDR2 YNNKEL come from the germline V gene (reference sequence). Unmatched junction bases numbered 14, after V lost 8 bases and J lost 2 bases. The length of the CDR3 is 16 residues. DNA for the CDR3: TGTGCCAGCGCTTCAGCTGGGGGGGGTTCTCAAGAGACCCAGTACTTC. Translating it yields CASASAGGGSQETQYF.

The chain couples TRBV18 to TRBJ1-1; D is perhaps TRBD1 (5 bases). Germline values: CDR1 KGHSH, CDR2 LQKENI. The CDR3 runs 14 residues. V was cut by 3 bases and J by 1 base, with 9 bases left in between. The CDR3 nucleotides are TGTGCCAGCTCACCTGGGACGGCGAACACTGAAGCTTTCTTT. This gives the protein CASSPGTANTEAFF.

CDR3 loop: CASSSDGGYGYTF. The CDR3 DNA is TGTGCCAGCAGCTCGGACGGAGGCTATGGCTACACCTTC. The chain carries TRBV7-3 and TRBJ1-2; D not resolved. Trimming took off 4 bases at V and 4 bases at J, with 10 bases between the two ends. Germline CDR1 SGHTA, CDR2 FQGTGA. This CDR3 has 13 residues.

The rearrangement uses TRBV3-1 (or the pseudogene TRBV3-2) and TRBJ1-1; no reliable D call. The length of the CDR3 is 11 residues. Trimming took 1 base from V and 4 from J, leaving 1 base between them. Germline V gene lookup returns CDR1 LGHDT and CDR2 YNNKEL (reference sequence). The CDR3 DNA follows: TGTGCCAGCAGCCAAGGCACTGAAGCTTTCTTT. It translates to CASSQGTEAFF.

CDR3 sequence reads: CASSSTGTYEQYF. CDR3 nucleotides: TGCGCCAGCAGCTCCACAGGGACCTACGAGCAGTACTTC. This chain joins TRBV5-1 and TRBJ2-7, with D possibly being TRBD1 (6 bases). Trimming removed 3 bases at V and 2 bases at J, with 9 bases between. The CDR3 sequence is 13 residues long. The germline gives CDR1 SGHRS, CDR2 YFSETQ.

The CDR3 spells CASSQKGRGYGYTF. The CDR3 DNA follows: TGTGCCAGCAGCCAGAAGGGGCGAGGCTATGGCTACACCTTC. The rearrangement uses TRBV5-6 and TRBJ1-2, with D tentatively TRBD1 (5 bases). The CDR3 length is 14 residues. The germline CDR1 and CDR2 sequences are SGHDT and YYEEEE. The V gene lost 4 bases and the J gene lost 4 bases, with 14 bases spanning the gap.

CDR3 in DNA: TGTGCCAGCACCCCAACTCGGCAGGTGGACTATGGCTACACCTTC. This encodes CASTPTRQVDYGYTF. The V gene is TRBV2, the J gene TRBJ1-2, with unresolved D. Trimming left V 7 bases short and J 3 bases short, with 18 bases between. The CDR3 totals 15 residues. The V gene's germline CDR1 is SNHLY and CDR2 FYNNEI.

The V gene is TRBV2, the J gene TRBJ2-5; D is undetermined. Trimming shortened V by 4 bases and J by 2 bases, and 8 bases separated the two germline ends. This CDR3 spans 13 amino acids. Per germline, CDR1 SNHLY and CDR2 FYNNEI. CDR3 loop: CASSVNRQETQYF. Here the CDR3 DNA reads TGTGCCAGCAGTGTGAACAGACAAGAGACCCAGTACTTC.

V gene TRBV19 combines with J gene TRBJ2-3; unclear D gene. CDR3 size: 18 residues. Trimming removed 5 bases at V and 2 bases at J, with 23 bases between. Germline CDR1 LNHDA, CDR2 SQIVND (reference sequence). The CDR3: CASSSVLSGEFYTDTQYF. As DNA, the CDR3 is TGTGCCAGTAGTTCGGTATTGTCGGGTGAATTCTACACAGATACGCAGTATTTT. The variable domain in full, completed from reference TRBV19 and TRBJ2-3, reads DGGITQSPKYLFRKEGQNVTLSCEQNLNHDAMYWYRQDPGQGLRLIYYSQIVNDFQKGDIAEGYSVSREKKESFPLTVTSAQKNPTAFYLCASSSVLSGEFYTDTQYFGPGTRLTVL.